This TCR beta chain was observed in a study of identical twins. TCRdb ran MiXCR on the 5' RACE reads and lists one entry per CDR3 protein. The data show about 250,000 distinct CDR3 sequences, 6% to 8.5% seen once. Study-level findings and limits: Zero-insertion results could be subject to partial confounding by invariant MAIT and iNKT cells. Cord blood's abundant beta clonotypes had fewer insertions, unlike memory repertoires.

Trimming stripped 0 bases from V and 2 bases from J, with 10 bases between. The V gene's germline CDR1 is SEHNR and CDR2 FQNEAQ (reference sequence). The CDR3 totals 15 residues. About this clonotype: No antigen is known for it.

This same sample was also part of a study on yellow fever vaccine responses in identical twins.

The J gene is TRBJ2-5, the V gene TRBV7-9; D call uncertain. This TCR was recovered from a young woman in good health. Sequenced sample: CD8+ T cells sorted from blood. This CDR3 reads CASSLAPGRQETQYF. The CDR3 coding sequence is TGTGCCAGCAGCTTAGCCCCGGGCCGTCAAGAGACCCAGTACTTC.